This section outlines one T cell receptor (beta chain) sequence together with its context. Its cognate antigen is unknown. Of the isolated RNA, all was reverse transcribed, and so the sequenced material was expressed TCRB transcripts. Measured with immunoSEQ multiplex PCR; TCRdb has only the in-frame clones, and not every one. The sample records roughly 400,000 clones, over 8.5% being singletons. The sample originates from a study of beta chain features in type 1 diabetes. Study-level results: The VDJ junctions of type 1 diabetes patients carried fewer insertions and more deletions. Within each of all four CD4+ subsets, Type 1 diabetes patients had TCRB CDR3s that were moderately but significantly shorter.

The sequenced sample consisted of central memory CD4+ T cells from blood. The clonotype originates from a man aged 25-45 years with type 1 diabetes.

The CDR3 protein is CASSPDGLTQQYF. The CDR3 region has the DNA TGTGCCAGCAGCCCTGACGGACTAACCCAGCAGTACTTC. The V and J genes are TRBV28 and TRBJ2-7; D is possibly TRBD2 (6 bases). V dropped 6 bases and J dropped 8 bases, with 17 bases sitting between them. The CDR3 totals 13 residues. Germline V gene lookup returns CDR1 MDHEN and CDR2 SYDVKM.